Listed below are T cell receptor beta chains from one sample, sequenced in a study of shared clonotypes between healthy human individuals. Libraries were prepared by immunoSEQ multiplex PCR; TCRdb keeps only in-frame clonotypes and omits some of them. Here the sample spans about a million clones, about 75% being singletons. The sample comprised memory CD4+ T cells sorted from blood. The origin of the receptors is a young man in good health. Both conserved end residues are part of each CDR3.

j_gene | v_gene | CDR3aa
TRBJ1-3 | TRBV5-4 | CASSVTGGSGNTIYF
TRBJ2-2 | TRBV21-1 | CASSQRTQGRTGELFF
TRBJ1-3 | TRBV5-4 | CASSLGPASGNTIYF
TRBJ1-5 | TRBV28 | CATKGGINQPQHF
TRBJ2-3 | TRBV5-1 | CASSLTSGRAGDTQYF
TRBJ1-1 | TRBV6-5 | CASIFTNTEAFF
TRBJ2-3 | TRBV6-5 | CASSRSAASTDTQYF
TRBJ2-3 | TRBV10-3 | CAISIQADTQYF
TRBJ2-3 | TRBV10-1 | CASRGLAGVSDTQYF
TRBJ2-2 | TRBV5-1 | CASSFPAGETGELFF
TRBJ2-5 | TRBV19 | CASSTGTGVIETQYF
TRBJ2-6 | TRBV19 | CASTLRTGVSGANVLTF
TRBJ1-5 | TRBV11-2 | CASSLDGAGQPQHF
TRBJ2-7 | TRBV27 | CASSQGGTQGNEQYF
TRBJ2-3 | TRBV5-1 | CASSLSGGSTDTQYF
TRBJ2-3 | TRBV30 | CAGGRATDTQYF
TRBJ1-4 | TRBV28 | CASSELSLTATNEKLFF
TRBJ2-7 | TRBV5-1 | CASSLGAGGSAYEQYF
TRBJ2-2 | TRBV10-3 | CAVSLTGQLFF
TRBJ1-5 | TRBV5-1 | CASSLDSGNGQPQHF
TRBJ1-1 | TRBV19 | CASSIGFQNTEAFF
TRBJ2-7 | TRBV28 | CASSRRAGPYEQYF
TRBJ2-1 | TRBV6-6 | CASSRTSVLNNEQFF
TRBJ2-2 | TRBV4-3 | CASSQDGLERGFDGELFF
TRBJ2-6 | TRBV10-2 | CASSGGEQSRANVLTF
TRBJ2-2 | TRBV19 | CASSSSGGSGELFF
TRBJ2-7 | TRBV5-6 | CASSPGLAKVAYEQYF
TRBJ1-1 | TRBV7-9 | CASSGSPSEAFF
TRBJ2-3 | TRBV11-2 | CASSFSDTQYF
TRBJ1-6 | TRBV5-1 | CASRLRREGDNSPLHF
TRBJ1-1 | TRBV18 | CASSPGTPNTEAFF
TRBJ2-7 | TRBV10-1 | CASRGKGCRDRLTYEQYF
TRBJ1-1 | TRBV5-1 | CASSPILGVNTEAFF
TRBJ2-6 | TRBV28 | CASSLPQTTGANVLTF
TRBJ1-1 | TRBV2 | CASSGTGGVTEAFF
TRBJ1-5 | TRBV6-1 | CASSEEGGSQPQHF
TRBJ2-7 | TRBV13 | CASSERATYEQYF
TRBJ2-2 | TRBV5-1 | CASREPTGELFF
TRBJ2-2 | TRBV23-1 | CASSRTGDRPNTGELFF
TRBJ2-1 | TRBV7-2 | CASSLLQGLGEQFF
TRBJ2-7 | TRBV2 | CASSFQGGGYYEQYF
TRBJ2-1 | TRBV5-6 | CASSVYNEQFF
TRBJ1-6 | TRBV7-2 | CASSLEQASSYNSPLHF
TRBJ1-5 | TRBV6-6 | CASSYRPISNQPQHF
TRBJ2-5 | TRBV11-3 | CASSPTGHIETQYF
TRBJ2-1 | TRBV7-7 | CASSRGQGGFNEQFF
TRBJ2-7 | TRBV6-5 | CASRDRGTAEQYF
TRBJ2-1 | TRBV9 | CASSLGLVSYNEQFF
TRBJ2-5 | TRBV10-2 | CASSRGAWETQYF
TRBJ2-5 | TRBV7-7 | CASSPGLKETQYF